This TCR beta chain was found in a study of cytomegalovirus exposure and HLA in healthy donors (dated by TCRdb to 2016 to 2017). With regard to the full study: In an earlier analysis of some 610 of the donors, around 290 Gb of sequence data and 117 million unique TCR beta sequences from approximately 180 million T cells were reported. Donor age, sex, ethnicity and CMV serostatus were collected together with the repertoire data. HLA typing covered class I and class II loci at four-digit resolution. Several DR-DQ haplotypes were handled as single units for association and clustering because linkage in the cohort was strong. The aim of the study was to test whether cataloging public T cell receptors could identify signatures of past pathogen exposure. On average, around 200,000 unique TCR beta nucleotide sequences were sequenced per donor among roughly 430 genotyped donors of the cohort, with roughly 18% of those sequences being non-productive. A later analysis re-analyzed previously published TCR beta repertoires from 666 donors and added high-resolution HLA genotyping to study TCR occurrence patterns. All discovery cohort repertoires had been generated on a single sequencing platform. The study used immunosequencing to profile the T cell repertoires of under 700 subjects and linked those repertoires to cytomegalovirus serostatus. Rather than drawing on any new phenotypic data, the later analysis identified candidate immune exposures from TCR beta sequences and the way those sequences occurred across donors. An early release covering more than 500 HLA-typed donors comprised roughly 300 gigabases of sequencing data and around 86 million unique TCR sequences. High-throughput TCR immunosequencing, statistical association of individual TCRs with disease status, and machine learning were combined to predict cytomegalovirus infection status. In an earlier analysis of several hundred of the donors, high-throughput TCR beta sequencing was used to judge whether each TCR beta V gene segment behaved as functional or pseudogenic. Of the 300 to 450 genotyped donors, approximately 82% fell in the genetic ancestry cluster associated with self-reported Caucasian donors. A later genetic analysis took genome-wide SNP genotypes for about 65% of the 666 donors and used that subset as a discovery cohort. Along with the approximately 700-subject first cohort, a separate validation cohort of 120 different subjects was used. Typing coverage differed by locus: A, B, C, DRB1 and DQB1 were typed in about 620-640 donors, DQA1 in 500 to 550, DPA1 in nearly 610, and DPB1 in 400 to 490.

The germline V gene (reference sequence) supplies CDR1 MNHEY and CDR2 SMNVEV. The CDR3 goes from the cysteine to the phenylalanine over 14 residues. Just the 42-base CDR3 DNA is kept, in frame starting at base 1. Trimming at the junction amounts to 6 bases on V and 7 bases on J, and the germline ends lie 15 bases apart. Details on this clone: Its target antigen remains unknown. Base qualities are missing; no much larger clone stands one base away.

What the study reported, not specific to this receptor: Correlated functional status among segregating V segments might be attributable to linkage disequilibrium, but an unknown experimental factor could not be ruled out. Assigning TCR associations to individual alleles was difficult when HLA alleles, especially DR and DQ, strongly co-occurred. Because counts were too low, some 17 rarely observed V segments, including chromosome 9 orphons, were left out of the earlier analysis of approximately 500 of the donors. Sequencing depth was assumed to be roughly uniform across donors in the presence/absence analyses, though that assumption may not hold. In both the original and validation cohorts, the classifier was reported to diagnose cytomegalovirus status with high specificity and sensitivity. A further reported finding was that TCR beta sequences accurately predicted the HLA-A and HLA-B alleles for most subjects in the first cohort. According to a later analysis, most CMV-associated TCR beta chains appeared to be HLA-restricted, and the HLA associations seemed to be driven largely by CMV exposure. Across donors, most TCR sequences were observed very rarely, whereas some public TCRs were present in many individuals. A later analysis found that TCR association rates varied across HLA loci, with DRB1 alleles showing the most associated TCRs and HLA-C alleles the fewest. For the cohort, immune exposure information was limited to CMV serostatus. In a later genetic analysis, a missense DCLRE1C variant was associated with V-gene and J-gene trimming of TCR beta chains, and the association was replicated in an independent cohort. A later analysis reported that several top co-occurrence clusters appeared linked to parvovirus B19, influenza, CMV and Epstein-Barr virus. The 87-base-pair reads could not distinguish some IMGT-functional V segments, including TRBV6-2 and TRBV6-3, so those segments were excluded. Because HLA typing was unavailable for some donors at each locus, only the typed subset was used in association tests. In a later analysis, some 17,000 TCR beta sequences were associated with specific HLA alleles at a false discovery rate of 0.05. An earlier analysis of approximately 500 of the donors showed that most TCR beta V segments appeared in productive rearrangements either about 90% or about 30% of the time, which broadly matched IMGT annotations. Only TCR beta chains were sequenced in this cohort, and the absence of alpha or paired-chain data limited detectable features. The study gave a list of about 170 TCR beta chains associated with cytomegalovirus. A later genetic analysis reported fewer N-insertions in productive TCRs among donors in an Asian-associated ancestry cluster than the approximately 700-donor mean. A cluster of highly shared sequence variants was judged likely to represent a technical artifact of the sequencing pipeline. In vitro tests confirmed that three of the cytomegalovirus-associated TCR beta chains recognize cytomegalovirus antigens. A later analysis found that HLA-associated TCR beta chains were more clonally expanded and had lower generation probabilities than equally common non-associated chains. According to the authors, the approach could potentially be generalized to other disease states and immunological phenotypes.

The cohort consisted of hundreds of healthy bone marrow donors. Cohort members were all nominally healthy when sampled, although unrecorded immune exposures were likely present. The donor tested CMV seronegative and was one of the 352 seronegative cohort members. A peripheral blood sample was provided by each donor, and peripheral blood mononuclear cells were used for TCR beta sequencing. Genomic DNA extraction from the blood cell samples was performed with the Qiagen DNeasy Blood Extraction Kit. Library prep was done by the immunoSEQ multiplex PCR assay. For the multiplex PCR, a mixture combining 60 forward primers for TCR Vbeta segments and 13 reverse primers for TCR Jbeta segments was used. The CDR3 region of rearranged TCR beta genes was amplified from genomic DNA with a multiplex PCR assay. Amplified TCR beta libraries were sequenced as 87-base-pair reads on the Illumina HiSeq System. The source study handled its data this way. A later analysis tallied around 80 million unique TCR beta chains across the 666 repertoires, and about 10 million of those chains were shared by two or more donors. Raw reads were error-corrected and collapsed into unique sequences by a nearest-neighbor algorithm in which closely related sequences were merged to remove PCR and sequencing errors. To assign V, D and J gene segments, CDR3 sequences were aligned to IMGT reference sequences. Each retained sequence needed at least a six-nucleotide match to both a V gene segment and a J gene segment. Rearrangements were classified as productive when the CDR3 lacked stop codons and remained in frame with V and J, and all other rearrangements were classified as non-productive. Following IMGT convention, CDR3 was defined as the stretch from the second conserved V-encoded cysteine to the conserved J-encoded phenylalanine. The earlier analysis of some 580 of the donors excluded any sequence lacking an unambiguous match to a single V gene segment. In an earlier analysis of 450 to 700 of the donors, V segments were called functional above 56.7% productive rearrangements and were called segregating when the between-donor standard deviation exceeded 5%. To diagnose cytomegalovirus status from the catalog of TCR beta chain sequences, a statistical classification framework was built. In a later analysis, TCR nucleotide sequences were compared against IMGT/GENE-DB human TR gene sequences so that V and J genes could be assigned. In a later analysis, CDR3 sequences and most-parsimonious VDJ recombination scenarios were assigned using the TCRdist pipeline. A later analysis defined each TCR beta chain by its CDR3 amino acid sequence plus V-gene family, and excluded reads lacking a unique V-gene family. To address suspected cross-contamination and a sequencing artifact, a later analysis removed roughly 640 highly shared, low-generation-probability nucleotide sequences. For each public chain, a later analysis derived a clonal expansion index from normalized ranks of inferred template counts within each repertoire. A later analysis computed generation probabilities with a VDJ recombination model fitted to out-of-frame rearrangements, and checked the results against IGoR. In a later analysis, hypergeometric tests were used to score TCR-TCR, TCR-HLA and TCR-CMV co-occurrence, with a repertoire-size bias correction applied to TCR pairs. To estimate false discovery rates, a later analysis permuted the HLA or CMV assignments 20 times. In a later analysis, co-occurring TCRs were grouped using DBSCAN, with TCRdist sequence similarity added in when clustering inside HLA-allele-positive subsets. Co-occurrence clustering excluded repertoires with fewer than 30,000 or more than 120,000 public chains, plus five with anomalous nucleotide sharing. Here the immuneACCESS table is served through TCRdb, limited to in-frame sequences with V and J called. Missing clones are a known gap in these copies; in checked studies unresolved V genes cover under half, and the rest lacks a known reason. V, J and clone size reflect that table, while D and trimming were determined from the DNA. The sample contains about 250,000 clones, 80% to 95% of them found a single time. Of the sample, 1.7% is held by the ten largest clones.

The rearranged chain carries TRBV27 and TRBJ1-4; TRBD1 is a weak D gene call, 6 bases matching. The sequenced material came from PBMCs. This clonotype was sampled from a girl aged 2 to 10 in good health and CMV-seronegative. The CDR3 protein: CASRAVGTSEKLFF. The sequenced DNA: TGTGCCAGCAGGGCAGTCGGGACATCTGAAAAACTGTTTTTT. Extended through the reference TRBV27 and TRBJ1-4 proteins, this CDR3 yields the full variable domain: EAQVTQNPRYLITVTGKKLTVTCSQNMNHEYMSWYRQDPGLGLRQIYYSMNVEVTDKGDVPEGYKVSRKEKRNFPLILESPSPNQTSLYFCASRAVGTSEKLFFGSGTQLSVL.